This entry describes one T cell receptor (beta chain). This sample is drawn from a study of patients and donors after allogeneic stem cell transplantation. Germline CDR1 MNHNY, CDR2 SVGAGI (reference sequence). With 8 bases removed from V and 7 bases from J, the gap between germline ends came to 15 bases. This CDR3 comprises 13 residues. TCRdb re-derived calls from the RT-PCR reads in MiXCR, one entry per CDR3 protein. This table has some 230,000 distinct CDR3 sequences, 13% to 15% appearing once. V gene TRBV6-6 combines with J gene TRBJ1-5; D perhaps matches TRBD1 (5 bases). Sequenced sample: blood, either unsorted or a sorted T cell fraction (not recorded which). The receptor was isolated from a human donor who was either an allogeneic HSCT recipient or a stem cell or donor lymphocyte infusion donor (not recorded which). It is not recorded whose cells these are; they may come from a transplant donor. The CDR3 DNA sequence: TGTGCCAGCCGAACGAGGGGCGAGCAGCCCCAGCATTTT. It yields the protein CASRTRGEQPQHF.